This T cell receptor (beta chain) derives from a study of T cell responses to AZD1222 COVID-19 vaccine. The V gene lost 6 bases and the J gene lost 7 bases, with 7 bases spanning the gap. Germline V CDR1 and CDR2: SNHLY, FYNNEI. CDR3 size: 12 residues. Overall study findings and caveats: Rises in breadth and depth of Spike-specific TCRs came after two AZD1222 doses. Repertoires were obtained solely post-peak T cell response. White British people made up most donors, females outnumbered males, and clonal diversity was possibly underestimated.

With respect to this clone: Its antigen remains unidentified.

The table came from immunoSEQ multiplex PCR; TCRdb's copy has only in-frame clones and leaves some out. The sample has approximately 160,000 clones, over 75% seen once; the top ten hold approximately 3%. This sequence joins TRBV2 and TRBJ1-6, with D possibly TRBD1 on 5 matching bases. The receptor's source is an adult in good health. The material sequenced was peripheral blood, taken on day 0 of AZD1222 vaccination. The CDR3 DNA reads as TGTGCCAGCAGCAACAGGAATTCACCCCTCCACTTT. Protein product: CASSNRNSPLHF.